The 29 T cell receptor beta chains listed next were all sequenced from one sample in a study of blood T cell repertoires in COVID-19. TCRdb's table, derived via immunoSEQ multiplex PCR, lists solely in-frame clones and lacks some. The repertoire holds about 340,000 clones, 80% to 90% seen once, with about 2.7% in the top ten. The sequencing input was peripheral blood. The receptors were gathered from a man aged 25-40 years with active or convalescent COVID-19.

At least ten counts were recorded for this clone. The chain employs TRBV5-6 and TRBJ2-7; D remains ambiguous. V lost 0 bases to trimming and J lost 0 bases, with 7 bases between them. Per the germline V gene, CDR1 is SGHDT and CDR2 is YYEEEE. CDR3 length equals 14 residues. The CDR3 DNA reads TGTGCCAGCAGCTTGGGGCGGAACTCCTACGAGCAGTACTTC. It translates to CASSLGRNSYEQYF.

CDR3 sequence (DNA): TGTGCCAGTAGTCAACAGGGAATTCAGCCCCAGCATTTT. Its translation: CASSQQGIQPQHF. The chain joins TRBV19 to TRBJ1-5, with D maybe TRBD1 (6 bases). The CDR3 loop spans 13 amino acids. CDR1 is LNHDA, CDR2 SQIVND, per germline (reference sequence). V was cut by 5 bases and J by 6 bases, with 11 bases left in between.

The chain has TRBV28 and TRBJ2-5; TRBD2 matches 13 bases. The V gene's germline CDR1 is MDHEN and CDR2 SYDVKM. The CDR3 is 16 amino acids. V lost 6 bases and J lost 5; bases outside the gene matches: 9. This chain's CDR3 is CASSEGLAGSGETQYF. CDR3 DNA sequence: TGTGCCAGCAGCGAGGGACTAGCGGGATCGGGGGAGACCCAGTACTTC.

V is TRBV6-1 and J is TRBJ1-2; TRBD1 matches at 10 bases. The CDR3 extends over 15 amino acids. V dropped 3 bases and J dropped 7; count of bases not matched to a gene: 8. Germline CDR1 MNHNS, CDR2 SASEGT. CDR3 residues: CASSETTGGHSGYTF. In DNA, the CDR3 is TGTGCCAGCAGTGAGACGACAGGGGGCCACTCTGGCTACACCTTC.

The chain carries TRBV4-3 and TRBJ2-7, with D maybe TRBD1 (5 bases). Between the trimmed V and J ends, which lost 0 bases and 1 base, there was a span of 10 bases. Germline V gene sequence: CDR1 LGHNA, CDR2 YSLEER. CDR3 size: 15 residues. The CDR3 here is CASSQDTGLSYEQYF. CDR3 DNA sequence: TGCGCCAGCAGCCAAGATACAGGTCTTTCCTACGAGCAGTACTTC.

This chain joins TRBV27 and TRBJ2-1; TRBD2 matches 8 bases. Germline values: CDR1 MNHEY, CDR2 SMNVEV (reference sequence). The CDR3 covers 16 residues. V lost 6 bases and J lost 3; bases outside the gene matches: 10. The CDR3 nucleotides are TGTGCCAGCAGCTCCTTCTCGACTAGCGACTACAATGAGCAGTTCTTC. Protein product: CASSSFSTSDYNEQFF.

V usage is TRBV11-1 and J usage is TRBJ2-1, with 8 bases matching TRBD2. Germline assignment: CDR1 SGHAT and CDR2 FQDESV (reference sequence). The CDR3 runs to 15 residues. Unmatched junction bases numbered 7, after V lost 3 bases and J lost 6 bases. The CDR3 DNA is TGTGCCAGCAGCTTCGGAGCGGGAGTGTCCAATGAGCAGTTCTTC. Protein sequence: CASSFGAGVSNEQFF.

The rearrangement links TRBV7-2 to TRBJ1-5; a weak D match, TRBD1 (5 bases). Germline V gene lookup returns CDR1 SGHTA and CDR2 FQGNSA. CDR3 length equals 15 residues. The V and J ends lost 1 base and 3 bases respectively, with 10 bases between them. The CDR3 spells CASSLEGFSNQPQHF. DNA for the CDR3: TGTGCCAGCAGCTTAGAGGGGTTTTCCAATCAGCCCCAGCATTTT.

The rearrangement links TRBV6-2 or TRBV6-3 to TRBJ2-2; D remains ambiguous. V lost 1 base and J 8 bases, leaving 17 bases between the germline ends. There are 16 residues in the CDR3. The germline gives CDR1 MNHEY, CDR2 SVGEGT. The CDR3 DNA reads TGTGCCAGCAGTTACTATGGCATTTCGAATTTTGGGGAGCTGTTTTTT. Amino acids: CASSYYGISNFGELFF.

The chain carries TRBV4-1 and TRBJ2-1; 10 nucleotides match TRBD2. There are 17 residues in the CDR3. V was clipped by 4 bases and J by 0 bases; unmatched bases: 6. The V gene's germline CDR1 is MGHRA and CDR2 YSYEKL. The CDR3 nucleotides read TGCGCCAGCAGCCTCCGGACTAGCGGCGACTCCTACAATGAGCAGTTCTTC. Translating it yields CASSLRTSGDSYNEQFF.

The chain recombines TRBV6-5 with TRBJ2-4, with a weak D call TRBD2 (5 bases). This CDR3 is 16 amino acids long. CDR1 and CDR2 from the germline V gene are MNHEY and SVGAGI. Trimming took 0 bases from V and 0 from J, leaving 9 bases between them. The DNA of the CDR3 is TGTGCCAGCAGTTACTCGAAGAGCGGAGCCAAAAACATTCAGTACTTC. Protein product: CASSYSKSGAKNIQYF.

This chain joins TRBV5-6 and TRBJ2-3; perhaps TRBD1 as D (6 bases). Germline CDR1 SGHDT, CDR2 YYEEEE. The CDR3 has 15 amino acids. Trimming took 0 bases from V and 3 from J, leaving 11 bases between them. CDR3 nucleotide sequence: TGTGCCAGCAGCTTGGGGGGGCGTTTAACAGATACGCAGTATTTT. Protein: CASSLGGRLTDTQYF.

V usage is TRBV11-2 and J usage is TRBJ2-1, with TRBD2 matching over 9 bases. The V and J ends lost 2 bases and 8 bases, in that order; junction bases with no gene match: 7. The CDR3 covers 15 residues. From germline, CDR1 is SGHAT and CDR2 FQNNGV. CDR3 in amino acids: CASSLRASGADEQFF. CDR3 nucleotides: TGTGCCAGCAGCTTACGGGCTAGCGGGGCCGATGAGCAGTTCTTC.

The chain recombines TRBV5-1 with TRBJ1-4, with a weak D call TRBD1 (5 bases). The length of the CDR3 is 14 residues. V lost 3 bases, J lost 4 bases, and 10 bases lay in between. Per the germline V gene, CDR1 is SGHRS and CDR2 is YFSETQ. The CDR3 is CASSSSGHNEKLFF. CDR3 in DNA: TGCGCCAGCAGCTCGTCCGGACATAATGAAAAACTGTTTTTT.

The chain links TRBV27 to TRBJ2-6; D remains ambiguous. This CDR3 contains 20 residues. The germline V gene has CDR1 MNHEY and CDR2 SMNVEV (reference sequence). V was cut by 5 bases and J by 4 bases, with 27 bases left in between. The CDR3, as DNA: TGTGCCAGCAGTCCCTACGTGGCAGGTTTCATCCTGGCCGGGGCCAACGTCCTGACTTTC. Encoded protein: CASSPYVAGFILAGANVLTF.

The chain carries TRBV7-9 and TRBJ1-5; D not certain. CDR1 SEHNR and CDR2 FQNEAQ come from the germline V gene (reference sequence). Trimming removed 4 bases at V and 0 bases at J, with 7 bases between. This CDR3 is 14 amino acids long. The CDR3 DNA is TGTGCCAGCAGCTCAGAATATAGCAATCAGCCCCAGCATTTT. Its translation: CASSSEYSNQPQHF.

V and J are TRBV5-6 and TRBJ1-2; D gene uncertain. CDR3 length: 12 residues. Trimming removed 4 bases at V and 3 bases at J, with 7 bases between. Germline V gene sequence: CDR1 SGHDT, CDR2 YYEEEE. CDR3 loop: CASSSYYYGYTF. The DNA for the CDR3 is TGTGCCAGCAGCAGCTACTACTATGGCTACACCTTC.

CDR3 coding DNA: TGCGCCAGCAGCTCCTCGTCGGGACACCAAAACACTGAAGCTTTCTTT. It specifies CASSSSSGHQNTEAFF. J is TRBJ1-1 and V is TRBV5-1, with D possibly TRBD1 on 6 matching bases. CDR1 SGHRS and CDR2 YFSETQ come from the germline V gene. V was trimmed by 3 bases and J by 2 bases, leaving 17 bases between them. The CDR3 is 16 residues long. Filled out from reference TRBV5-1 and TRBJ1-1, the complete variable domain reads KAGVTQTPRYLIKTRGQQVTLSCSPISGHRSVSWYQQTPGQGLQFLFEYFSETQRNKGNFPGRFSGRQFSNSRSEMNVSTLELGDSALYLCASSSSSGHQNTEAFFGQGTRLTVV.

The chain employs TRBV30 and TRBJ2-2; D is perhaps TRBD2 (6 bases). Germline CDR1 is GTSNPN and CDR2 is SVGIG (reference sequence). The CDR3 covers 15 residues. V shed 3 bases and J shed 5 bases, with 16 bases lying between them. The CDR3 region is CAWRWAWRETGELFF. Here the CDR3 DNA reads TGTGCCTGGAGATGGGCCTGGAGGGAGACCGGGGAGCTGTTTTTT.

This chain links TRBV6-5 with TRBJ2-1, with a weak D call TRBD2 (5 bases). The V gene's germline CDR1 is MNHEY and CDR2 SVGAGI. The CDR3 has 14 residues. V was trimmed by 2 bases and J by 7 bases, leaving 12 bases between them. The CDR3 bases are TGTGCCAGCAGTTACGATTTCAGGAGGAATGAGCAGTTCTTC. Translating gives CASSYDFRRNEQFF.

The chain combines TRBV6-5 with TRBJ1-1; D is uncertain. Trimming left V 10 bases short and J 8 bases short, with 14 bases between. Germline loops: CDR1 MNHEY, CDR2 SVGAGI. This CDR3 is built from 11 residues. The CDR3 sequence is CATSSHIEAFF. The CDR3 coding sequence is TGTGCCACCTCCTCCCACATAGAAGCTTTCTTT.

V is TRBV25-1 and J is TRBJ2-3; D gene ambiguous. V was cut by 7 bases and J by 6 bases, with 8 bases left in between. Germline values: CDR1 MGHDK, CDR2 SYGVNS. The CDR3 is 11 amino acids. The CDR3 sequence: CASTLLDTQYF. CDR3 coding DNA: TGTGCCAGCACCCTCTTGGATACGCAGTATTTT.

The V call is TRBV28, the J call TRBJ1-5, with D possibly being TRBD1 (5 bases). Germline assignment: CDR1 MDHEN and CDR2 SYDVKM. The CDR3 has 15 residues. Between the trimmed V and J ends, which lost 3 bases and 3 bases, there was a span of 12 bases. In DNA, the CDR3 is TGTGCCAGCAGTTTGTTCCGACAGTTCAATCAGCCCCAGCATTTT. This translates into CASSLFRQFNQPQHF. The full variable domain, in which reference TRBV28 and TRBJ1-5 provide the parts outside the CDR3, is DVKVTQSSRYLVKRTGEKVFLECVQDMDHENMFWYRQDPGLGLRLIYFSYDVKMKEKGDIPEGYSVSREKKERFSLILESASTNQTSMYLCASSLFRQFNQPQHFGDGTRLSIL.

This chain connects TRBV28 to TRBJ2-5; D is possibly TRBD2 (6 bases). V lost 3 bases and J lost 5, with 19 bases in between. CDR3 size: 16 residues. Germline V CDR1 and CDR2: MDHEN, SYDVKM. The CDR3 coding sequence is TGTGCCAGCAGTTTTCCCTTAATGGGAGGCGAGGAGACCCAGTACTTC. Protein product: CASSFPLMGGEETQYF.

The chain links TRBV27 to TRBJ1-5; D perhaps matches TRBD1 (5 bases). The CDR3 spans 13 residues. V was clipped by 6 bases and J by 4 bases, with 10 bases between them. From germline, CDR1 is MNHEY and CDR2 SMNVEV (reference sequence). Written as DNA, the CDR3 is TGTGCCAGCAGAACAGGTCTGAATCAGCCCCAGCATTTT. It codes for CASRTGLNQPQHF.

The chain employs TRBV11-2 and TRBJ2-7; perhaps TRBD1 as D (5 bases). Germline loops: CDR1 SGHAT, CDR2 FQNNGV. The CDR3 sequence is 14 residues long. The ends were cut back, 1 base at V and 5 bases at J, with 12 bases in the middle. The CDR3 DNA is TGTGCCAGCAGCTTAGCAGGGCCTGGGGACGAGCAGTACTTC. It yields the protein CASSLAGPGDEQYF.

The V call is TRBV5-1, the J call TRBJ2-5; TRBD1 is a possible D gene (5 bases). CDR3 length: 14 amino acids. CDR1 and CDR2 (germline): SGHRS, YFSETQ. Trimming left V 2 bases short and J 4 bases short, with 12 bases between. The CDR3 spells CASSLGSQGETQYF. The CDR3 DNA follows: TGCGCCAGCAGCTTAGGGTCCCAGGGAGAGACCCAGTACTTC.

The chain has TRBV2 and TRBJ2-7; weak D call: TRBD1 (6 bases). The CDR3 is 15 amino acids. The germline gives CDR1 SNHLY, CDR2 FYNNEI. V was pared by 7 bases and J by 0 bases, with 16 bases between. The CDR3 nucleotides read TGTGCCAGCACCATTACAGGGTTGTTCTCCTACGAGCAGTACTTC. Translated: CASTITGLFSYEQYF. The full variable domain, completed using reference TRBV2 and TRBJ2-7, is EPEVTQTPSHQVTQMGQEVILRCVPISNHLYFYWYRQILGQKVEFLVSFYNNEISEKSEIFDDQFSVERPDGSNFTLKIRSTKLEDSAMYFCASTITGLFSYEQYFGPGTRLTVT.

The CDR3 sequence: CASSSRGTSATEAFF. The CDR3 DNA follows: TGTGCCAGTAGTAGCAGAGGGACTTCGGCCACTGAAGCTTTCTTT. The rearrangement links TRBV19 to TRBJ1-1; perhaps TRBD1 as D (5 bases). The CDR3 extends over 15 amino acids. Trimming pared 4 bases from V and 4 bases from J, leaving 16 bases between. The germline CDR1 and CDR2 sequences are LNHDA and SQIVND (reference sequence).